These 19 T cell receptor beta chains came from one sample sequenced in a study of T-cell memory formation after mild COVID-19. MiXCR, run by TCRdb on the 5' RACE reads, gives a single entry per CDR3 protein. Of around 340,000 distinct CDR3 sequences in the sample, approximately 12% were seen once. Material for sequencing was PBMCs or a T cell subset sorted from them (not recorded which). These receptors originate from a man in his late teens or twenties who had mild COVID-19 (a few samples of this study predate the infection). Cell type and time point are not known.

This clonotype has a handful of counts. The gene calls are TRBV5-1 and TRBJ2-1; D possibly corresponds to TRBD2 (5 bases). Deletions cut 6 bases from V and 0 bases from J, with 16 bases between. The CDR3 consists of 16 residues. CDR1 is SGHRS and CDR2 is YFSETQ in the germline V gene. CDR3 region: CASNARAASSYNEQFF. The CDR3 region has the DNA TGCGCCAGCAACGCGCGAGCGGCTAGCTCCTACAATGAGCAGTTCTTC.

This chain joins TRBV7-6 and TRBJ2-3; 12 bases agree with TRBD2. With V trimmed by 4 bases and J by 7 bases, 15 bases remained unmatched. The length of the CDR3 is 18 residues. In germline, CDR1 is SGHVS, CDR2 FNYEAQ. CDR3 region: CASSSVHQLAGGSNTQYF. CDR3 in DNA: TGTGCCAGCAGCTCCGTCCACCAACTAGCGGGGGGCTCAAATACGCAGTATTTT.

This clonotype was seen more than once but under ten times. The rearrangement uses TRBV14 and TRBJ2-1, with TRBD1 matching 10 bases. The J segment lost 7 bases and the V segment lost 0 bases, leaving 9 bases of the junction unmatched. Germline V gives CDR1 SGHDN, CDR2 FVKESK. CDR3 length: 17 amino acids. CDR3 DNA: TGTGCCAGCAGCCAAGATTTTTGGGACAGGGGACCGAATGAGCAGTTCTTC. Protein: CASSQDFWDRGPNEQFF.

V gene TRBV9 combines with J gene TRBJ2-2; unclear D gene. This CDR3 has 16 residues. V dropped 1 base and J dropped 0 bases, with 10 bases sitting between them. CDR1 and CDR2 from the germline V gene are SGDLS and YYNGEE. The CDR3 DNA reads as TGTGCCAGCAGCGTATCTGTAAACGCGAACACCGGGGAGCTGTTTTTT. This encodes CASSVSVNANTGELFF.

A few counts support this clonotype. The V gene is TRBV4-3, the J gene TRBJ1-4; D is unresolved. Germline loops: CDR1 LGHNA, CDR2 YSLEER. This CDR3 has 15 amino acids. The V and J ends lost 0 bases and 0 bases respectively, with 5 bases between them. The CDR3 sequence: CASSQEAATNEKLFF. The CDR3 DNA follows: TGCGCCAGCAGCCAAGAAGCAGCAACTAATGAAAAACTGTTTTTT.

The genes are TRBV27 and TRBJ1-6, with TRBD1 identical over 8 bases. V was clipped by 6 bases and J by 5 bases; unmatched bases: 3. The germline V gene has CDR1 MNHEY and CDR2 SMNVEV (reference sequence). The CDR3 extends over 14 amino acids. CDR3 DNA: TGTGCCAGCAGGTCGACAGGGGATAATTCACCCCTCCACTTT. Its protein product is CASRSTGDNSPLHF.

J is TRBJ2-7 and V is TRBV6-2 or TRBV6-3, with D maybe TRBD1 (5 bases). V shed 6 bases and J shed 3 bases, with 12 bases lying between them. CDR3 length: 13 residues. Germline V gene sequence: CDR1 MNHEY, CDR2 SVGEGT. The CDR3 reads CASSAPQGYEQYF. The CDR3 DNA reads TGTGCCAGCAGCGCCCCTCAGGGCTACGAGCAGTACTTC.

Ten or more counts support this clonotype. This chain uses TRBV28 with TRBJ2-7; a weak D match, TRBD2 (6 bases). Trimming took off 3 bases at V and 4 bases at J, with 19 bases between the two ends. This CDR3 region has 16 residues. Per the germline V gene, CDR1 is MDHEN and CDR2 is SYDVKM. The CDR3 nucleotides are TGTGCCAGCAGTTTGGTGCGGGACGGATTTTCATACGAGCAGTACTTC. The encoded protein is CASSLVRDGFSYEQYF.

V and J are TRBV29-1 and TRBJ2-7; tentative D call: TRBD1 (5 bases). Per germline, CDR1 SQVTM and CDR2 ANQGSEA. Trimming shortened V by 0 bases and J by 2 bases, and 17 bases separated the two germline ends. The CDR3 has 16 amino acids. The CDR3 region has the DNA TGCAGCGTTGAAGATCGGTCGGGCATCAGGGCCTACGAGCAGTACTTC. It specifies CSVEDRSGIRAYEQYF.

V usage is TRBV29-1 and J usage is TRBJ1-2; 10 bases align to TRBD1. The CDR3 totals 12 residues. With V trimmed by 6 bases and J by 7 bases, 5 bases remained unmatched. Germline assignment: CDR1 SQVTM and CDR2 ANQGSEA. CDR3 sequence reads: CSVDGQGVGYTF. Written as DNA, the CDR3 is TGCAGCGTAGATGGACAGGGGGTTGGCTACACCTTC. Variable domain in full (rest from reference TRBV29-1 and TRBJ1-2): SAVISQKPSRDICQRGTSLTIQCQVDSQVTMMFWYRQQPGQSLTLIATANQGSEATYESGFVIDKFPISRPNLTFSTLTVSNMSPEDSSIYLCSVDGQGVGYTFGSGTRLTVV.

The sample holds a few counts of this clonotype. The chain combines TRBV6-2 or TRBV6-3 with TRBJ1-2; D gene unclear. Per the germline V gene, CDR1 is MNHEY and CDR2 is SVGEGT. The CDR3 consists of 14 residues. V was shortened by 1 base and J by 2 bases, with 8 bases between the two germline ends. The CDR3 nucleotides are TGTGCCAGCAGTTACTATCACAAGAACTATGGCTACACCTTC. It codes for CASSYYHKNYGYTF.

Remarks on this clonotype: A single base separates this from a much larger clone, so it may be a read error. This chain links TRBV7-9 with TRBJ2-1, with 8 bases identical to TRBD2. The CDR3 contains 14 residues. Germline V gives CDR1 SEHNR, CDR2 FQNEAQ (reference sequence). The CDR3 nucleotides are TGTGCCAGCAGCAGTAGCGGGGCCTCAAATGAGCGGTTCTTC. Encoded protein: CASSSSGASNERFF.

The V call is TRBV12-3 or TRBV12-4, the J call TRBJ2-5, with D tentatively TRBD2 (7 bases). There are 15 residues in the CDR3. Between the trimmed V and J ends, which lost 4 bases and 2 bases, there was a span of 14 bases. CDR3 loop: CASSSPGGGQETQYF. Here the CDR3 DNA reads TGTGCCAGCAGTTCTCCGGGGGGCGGACAAGAGACCCAGTACTTC.

In this sample, this clonotype turned up a few times. In DNA, the CDR3 is TGTGCCAGCAGCTCGAAGACCTTCGAGACCCAGTACTTC. This translates into CASSSKTFETQYF. This rearrangement joins TRBV7-6 to TRBJ2-5; D remains ambiguous. Germline loops: CDR1 SGHVS, CDR2 FNYEAQ. V was shortened by 4 bases and J by 5 bases, with 11 bases between the two germline ends. The CDR3 contains 13 residues.

V gene TRBV4-1 combines with J gene TRBJ2-6; 11 positions match TRBD1. This CDR3 spans 18 amino acids. V was pared by 1 base and J by 1 base, with 3 bases of the junction left unmatched. From germline, CDR1 is MGHRA and CDR2 YSYEKL. The CDR3 DNA follows: TGCGCCAGCAGCCAAGGTGGACAGGGGGCTTCTGGGGCCAACGTCCTGACTTTC. This sequence encodes CASSQGGQGASGANVLTF.

This clonotype has ten or more counts. The V call is TRBV7-2, the J call TRBJ2-5; 8 nucleotides line up with TRBD1. The germline CDR1 and CDR2 sequences are SGHTA and FQGNSA. J lost 2 bases, V lost 3 bases, and 2 bases had no gene match. CDR3 size: 14 residues. This CDR3 is CASSLNRGQETQYF. CDR3 sequence (DNA): TGTGCCAGCAGCTTGAACAGGGGGCAAGAGACCCAGTACTTC.

This clonotype was counted a few times. The DNA for the CDR3 is TGTGCCAGCAGCGAGGCCCGCAGGACAGTCAATGAGCAGTTCTTC. It translates to CASSEARRTVNEQFF. V and J are TRBV5-4 and TRBJ2-1; D possibly corresponds to TRBD1 (6 bases). V lost 4 bases and J lost 6, with 17 bases in between. This CDR3 has 15 residues. The germline gives CDR1 SGHNT, CDR2 YYREEE (reference sequence).

The chain carries TRBV6-6 and TRBJ1-1; D remains unclear. The CDR3 covers 15 residues. Trimming cost V 0 bases and J 0 bases, with 8 bases left between them. Germline V gene sequence: CDR1 MNHNY, CDR2 SVGAGI (reference sequence). CDR3: CASSYSLGLNTEAFF. The CDR3, as DNA: TGTGCCAGCAGTTACTCCCTGGGCCTGAACACTGAAGCTTTCTTT.

The table lists this clonotype with many counts. The chain employs TRBV29-1 and TRBJ2-1, with TRBD2 matching 7 bases. J gave up 6 bases and V 3 bases, and 5 bases lay outside the gene matches. The CDR3 runs 13 residues. The V gene's germline CDR1 is SQVTM and CDR2 ANQGSEA. CDR3 sequence reads: CSVDLAGGNEQFF. In nucleotides, the CDR3 is TGCAGCGTTGATTTAGCGGGCGGCAATGAGCAGTTCTTC.